This paragraph covers one TCR beta chain sequence. This sample is part of a study of T cell changes during pregnancy in multiple sclerosis. CDR3 size: 15 residues. V gave up 2 bases and J gave up 1 base; unmatched junction bases: 4. The V gene's germline CDR1 is SGDLS and CDR2 YYNGEE. TCRdb's copy holds only in-frame clones and misses some; the assay was immunoSEQ multiplex PCR. The sample consists of approximately 80,000 clones, approximately 94% of them appearing once. The specimen was peripheral blood, collected in the third trimester of pregnancy. This sequence was found in a female donor with multiple sclerosis, enrolled in a pregnancy study. The chain carries TRBV9 and TRBJ2-3; 7 nucleotides align to TRBD1. The CDR3: CASSVSGQGTDTQYF. CDR3 bases: TGTGCCAGCAGCGTCTCAGGACAGGGCACAGATACGCAGTATTTT. Based on the CDR3 plus reference TRBV9 and TRBJ2-3, the full variable domain is DSGVTQTPKHLITATGQRVTLRCSPRSGDLSVYWYQQSLDQGLQFLIQYYNGEERAKGNILERFSAQQFPDLHSELNLSSLELGDSALYFCASSVSGQGTDTQYFGPGTRLTVL.